This TCR beta chain was observed in a study of T-cell reconstitution after alpha-beta-depleted transplantation in children (dated by TCRdb to the mid-2010s). Study-level background: Using TCR repertoire profiling, the study quantitatively followed how T-cell immune reconstitution unfolded in children after TCRalphabeta/CD19-depleted allogeneic hematopoietic cell transplantation. Results the study describes overall, beyond this receptor: Hyperexpanded clone frequencies declined over subsequent months; after one year, T-cell counts and TCRbeta diversity were mostly attributed to newly produced T cells. About two months after transplant, the apparently early recovery of alphabetaT-cell counts reportedly depended on just several hundred clones that had expanded rapidly and came from non-depleted graft cells. In some patients, the high TCRbeta diversity seen at day 60 was put down to recipient T cells and intrathymic progenitors that had survived conditioning.

The treatment or condition tag for this specimen amounts to: allogeneic hematopoietic cell transplantation with graft depleted of TCRalphabeta T cells and CD19 B cells. The transplant recipients were children given TCRalphabeta/CD19-depleted allogeneic hematopoietic cell grafts. This clonotype was detected many times. The target of this receptor is not known. Qualities for individual bases were not recorded, and no much larger clone is one base off. There are 16 amino acids in the CDR3, from cysteine to phenylalanine inclusive. The kept DNA is CDR3 alone, 48 bases in frame from the first base. CDR1 and CDR2 are read off the germline V gene as MDHEN and SYDVKM. After removal of 1 base from V and 2 bases from J, the junction retains 5 bases not matched to a gene. Receptor libraries were prepared by PCR. The sequencer listed for this sample is Illumina HiSeq 2500. To normalize quantification of the TCRbeta repertoire, the TCR libraries were built with molecular barcoding that relied on unique molecular identifiers. TCRdb reworked the public reads: Q25 trimming with fastp, MiXCR clone assembly, productive beta chains retained. Each entry merges the rows of one CDR3 protein and shows their most common DNA and genes. The table for this sample lists some 190,000 distinct CDR3 sequences; roughly 11% of them were counted only once. Clones ranked in the top ten supply about 12% of the sample.

This receptor was taken from a boy aged 2 to 10 with acute myeloid leukemia, due to receive a stem cell transplant. The chain is encoded by TRBV28 joined to TRBJ1-1, with 9 junctional bases fitting TRBD1. Here the sequenced sample was PBMCs, taken before TCRalphabeta/CD19-depleted stem cell transplant. The DNA is TGTGCCAGCAGTTTATATTCGACAGGGGGTAACACTGAAGCTTTCTTT. Translated, it reads CASSLYSTGGNTEAFF.